This is a list of T cell receptor beta chains from one sample in a study of CD8 T cells in ankylosing spondylitis. TCRdb re-called the 5' RACE reads with MiXCR, one entry per CDR3 protein. The sample shows 220,000 or so distinct CDR3 sequences, approximately 16% of them seen only once. Input material: blood, either unsorted or a sorted T cell fraction (not recorded which). The receptors originated from a male donor with ankylosing spondylitis. Each CDR3 is given with its conserved first and last residue. The D gene is left open where the match is weak. For some rows the clone size is stated as once, few or many, or as a class when expanded; others skip it.

>TRBV6-5|TRBJ2-2|few|TRBD1
CASSLVTGTANTGELFF
TGTGCCAGCAGTTTGGTGACCGGGACAGCTAACACCGGGGAGCTGTTTTTT
>TRBV7-9|TRBJ2-7|few|.
CASSSRFWEQYF
TGTGCCAGCAGCTCCAGGTTTTGGGAGCAGTACTTC
>TRBV2|TRBJ2-1|.|TRBD2
CASSVAGGHNEQFF
TGTGCCAGCAGTGTTGCGGGAGGACACAATGAGCAGTTCTTC
>TRBV11-2|TRBJ2-7|.|TRBD2
CASSQRDGSYEQYF
TGTGCCAGCAGCCAGCGGGACGGGAGCTACGAGCAGTACTTC
>TRBV4-1|TRBJ2-2|.|.
CASSQVRDTILSSTGELFF
TGCGCCAGCAGCCAAGTCCGGGACACTATATTGAGTTCCACCGGGGAGCTGTTTTTT
>TRBV7-3|TRBJ2-2|few|.
CASSSITGELFF
TGTGCCAGCAGCTCCATCACCGGGGAGCTGTTTTTT
>TRBV9|TRBJ1-2|few|.
CASSVDGTAYGYTF
TGTGCCAGCAGCGTAGATGGCACTGCTTATGGCTACACCTTC
>TRBV3-1|TRBJ2-3|few|TRBD2
CASSQDGLAGGTPDTQYF
TGTGCCAGCAGCCAAGACGGCCTAGCGGGGGGGACCCCAGATACGCAGTATTTT
>TRBV11-2|TRBJ2-7|.|.
CASSSPRVWYEQYF
TGTGCCAGCAGCTCCCCCCGGGTTTGGTACGAGCAGTACTTC
>TRBV4-3|TRBJ2-3|few|TRBD2
CASSQRAGPTDTQYF
TGCGCCAGCAGCCAAAGAGCGGGACCAACAGATACGCAGTATTTT
>TRBV6-1|TRBJ1-5|many|.
CATSTWLEFDQPQHF
TGTGCCACCAGTACATGGCTCGAGTTTGATCAGCCCCAGCATTTT
>TRBV6-2/TRBV6-3|TRBJ1-1|few|.
CASSWEGGMNTEAFF
TGTGCCAGCTCATGGGAGGGAGGGATGAACACTGAAGCTTTCTTT
>TRBV28|TRBJ1-2|few|.
CASSEEAQPGYGYTF
TGTGCCAGCAGCGAAGAGGCCCAGCCTGGGTATGGCTACACCTTC
>TRBV15|TRBJ1-1|few|.
CATSTTGHMNTEAFF
TGTGCCACCAGCACGACGGGACATATGAACACTGAAGCTTTCTTT
>TRBV4-3|TRBJ2-7|few|.
CASSQEEQGAPYEQYF
TGCGCCAGCAGCCAAGAGGAGCAGGGCGCCCCCTACGAGCAGTACTTC
>TRBV15|TRBJ1-2|few|TRBD1
CATSATWGDRDNYGYTF
TGTGCCACCAGCGCTACCTGGGGGGACAGGGATAACTATGGCTACACCTTC
>TRBV20-1|TRBJ2-1|few|TRBD2
CSARDLAGVNEQFF
TGCAGTGCTAGAGACCTAGCGGGAGTTAATGAGCAGTTCTTC
>TRBV15|TRBJ1-1|few|.
CATSSRSGAFF
TGTGCCACCAGCAGTAGAAGTGGAGCTTTCTTT
>TRBV12-3/TRBV12-4|TRBJ2-3|many|.
CASSFYPNTDTQYF
TGTGCCAGCAGTTTTTATCCAAACACAGATACGCAGTATTTT
>TRBV5-6|TRBJ1-1|few|.
CASSNLGGGSTEAFF
TGTGCCAGCAGTAACTTAGGGGGGGGAAGCACTGAAGCTTTCTTT
>TRBV20-1|TRBJ2-1|many|TRBD1
CSAPSMGQNYNEQFF
TGCAGTGCTCCCAGCATGGGACAGAATTACAATGAGCAGTTCTTC
>TRBV12-3/TRBV12-4|TRBJ1-1|many|.
CASSFLGRAFF
TGTGCCAGCAGTTTTCTAGGTCGGGCTTTCTTT
>TRBV15|TRBJ2-5|.|.
CATSRVRQAAETQYF
TGTGCCACCAGCAGAGTGCGGCAGGCTGCAGAGACCCAGTACTTC
>TRBV4-2|TRBJ2-2|.|.
CAGRSANTGELFF
TGTGCAGGGAGGTCAGCGAACACCGGGGAGCTGTTTTTT
>TRBV5-5|TRBJ2-1|once|.
CASSVYSASYNEQFF
TGTGCCAGCAGCGTATATAGTGCATCCTACAATGAGCAGTTCTTC
>TRBV29-1|TRBJ2-1|.|TRBD1
CSVAGTGLYNEQFF
TGCAGCGTTGCCGGGACAGGGCTCTACAATGAGCAGTTCTTC
>TRBV12-3/TRBV12-4|TRBJ2-1|few|TRBD2
CASSLGWEGRNEQFF
TGTGCCAGCAGTTTAGGGTGGGAGGGAAGGAATGAGCAGTTCTTC
>TRBV7-9|TRBJ1-1|few|TRBD1
CASSSSGGSTEAFF
TGTGCCAGCAGCTCGTCAGGGGGCTCAACTGAAGCTTTCTTT
>TRBV27|TRBJ1-1|few|.
CASNSELGTEAFF
TGTGCCAGCAATTCGGAGCTGGGCACTGAAGCTTTCTTT
>TRBV12-3/TRBV12-4|TRBJ2-5|many|.
CASNTGLNQETQYF
TGTGCCAGCAACACCGGGTTGAACCAAGAGACCCAGTACTTC
>TRBV5-1|TRBJ2-5|.|TRBD2
CASSGGLAGEETQYF
TGCGCCAGCAGCGGGGGACTAGCGGGAGAAGAGACCCAGTACTTC
>TRBV5-1|TRBJ2-6|.|TRBD1
CASSLTGGVANVLTF
TGCGCCAGCAGCCTGACAGGGGGAGTGGCCAACGTCCTGACTTTC
>TRBV7-9|TRBJ2-7|few|TRBD1
CASSLATGPSYEQYF
TGTGCCAGCAGCTTAGCGACAGGGCCCTCCTACGAGCAGTACTTC
>TRBV6-2/TRBV6-3|TRBJ2-3|.|TRBD2
CASSPGTNTDTQYF
TGTGCCAGCAGTCCCGGGACTAACACAGATACGCAGTATTTT
>TRBV4-1|TRBJ1-5|few|.
CASSQVPWEPQHF
TGCGCCAGCAGCCAAGTTCCGTGGGAGCCCCAGCATTTT
>TRBV12-3/TRBV12-4|TRBJ2-3|few|.
CASSPVGPRTDTQYF
TGTGCCAGCAGTCCGGTGGGACCCCGGACAGATACGCAGTATTTT
>TRBV20-1|TRBJ2-3|many|TRBD2
CSARGRLADLTDTQYF
TGCAGTGCTAGAGGGAGACTAGCGGACCTCACAGATACGCAGTATTTT
>TRBV28|TRBJ2-1|few|.
CASSFYGPSSEQFF
TGTGCCAGCAGTTTTTACGGCCCCTCCAGTGAGCAGTTCTTC
>TRBV5-1|TRBJ1-3|few|.
CASSLLGGSRSGNTIYF
TGCGCCAGCAGCTTGTTGGGGGGGAGCCGCTCTGGAAACACCATATATTTT
>TRBV7-9|TRBJ1-1|.|TRBD1
CASSWPPGQDTEAFF
TGTGCCAGCAGCTGGCCTCCGGGACAGGACACTGAAGCTTTCTTT
>TRBV5-6|TRBJ2-1|.|TRBD1
CASSATGPHNEQFF
TGTGCCAGCAGCGCGACAGGGCCTCACAATGAGCAGTTCTTC
>TRBV12-3/TRBV12-4|TRBJ1-4|.|TRBD1
CASSPGQGRVTEKLFF
TGTGCCAGCAGCCCGGGACAGGGGCGCGTTACTGAAAAACTGTTTTTT